A selection of T cell receptor beta chains follows, all from one sample in a study of post-analysis software for immune sequencing data. MiXCR, run by TCRdb on the PCR reads, gives a single entry per CDR3 protein. Among 650,000 to 850,000 distinct CDR3 sequences listed, about 43% were seen once. Sequencing used blood. The receptors stem from a girl aged 5-17 years with multiple sclerosis. CDR3s include the opening cysteine and the closing phenylalanine or tryptophan. The D gene is left open where the match is weak. Clone size is given for some rows only: seen once, a few or many times, or a class if the clone is expanded.

cdr3_nt,cdr3_aa,clone_size,j_call,v_call,d_call
TGCAGCGTTGAAATTCCGGGGTCCTACGAGCAGTACTTC,CSVEIPGSYEQYF,few,TRBJ2-7,TRBV29-1,-
TGCAGCGTTGGAGGTGGCGAGCAGTACTTC,CSVGGGEQYF,many,TRBJ2-7,TRBV29-1,-
TGTGCCATCAGTGAGATGACAGTTGGAAGCAATCAGCCCCAGCATTTT,CAISEMTVGSNQPQHF,-,TRBJ1-5,TRBV10-3,-
TGTGCCAGCAGTTCCCCCGCTAGCGGGACACACAATGAGCAGTTCTTC,CASSSPASGTHNEQFF,-,TRBJ2-1,TRBV6-6,TRBD2
TGTGCCAGCAGCCCCCCGGGAAGGACCTATGGCTACACCTTC,CASSPPGRTYGYTF,-,TRBJ1-2,TRBV7-2,-
TGTGCCAGCAGCGTAGTTCAATCTGGGGACGGAACTGAAGCTTTCTTT,CASSVVQSGDGTEAFF,few,TRBJ1-1,TRBV9,-
TGCAGTGCTAGCGGGGAGACTAGCACAGATACGCAGTATTTT,CSASGETSTDTQYF,-,TRBJ2-3,TRBV20-1,-
TGTGCCAGCAGTTCTATACCATTCAAACAGGGGAGCAACTCTGGGGCCAACGTCCTGACTTTC,CASSSIPFKQGSNSGANVLTF,few,TRBJ2-6,TRBV28,TRBD1
TGTGCCACCAGCAGAGATCTAGGGGGAGGGGTCGGCACAGATACGCAGTATTTT,CATSRDLGGGVGTDTQYF,few,TRBJ2-3,TRBV15,-
TGCAGCGCCACCGTCCATTTGACGAGCGGGAGCTACAATGAGCAGTACTTC,CSATVHLTSGSYNEQYF,-,TRBJ2-7,TRBV29-1,TRBD2
TGCAGTGCTAGGTTGCATGCCTCCAATGAGCAGTTCTTC,CSARLHASNEQFF,-,TRBJ2-1,TRBV20-1,-
TGTGCCAGCAGTTTTAGGACGGGGGGAAACGAGCAGTACTTC,CASSFRTGGNEQYF,few,TRBJ2-7,TRBV12-3/TRBV12-4,TRBD2
TGTGCCAGCAGTCCCAGGGGGGACAGGGCGTCCTACGAGCAGTACTTC,CASSPRGDRASYEQYF,-,TRBJ2-7,TRBV6-6,TRBD1
TGTGCCAGCAGCTTATATGGTAATAGAGTAGCATCCTGGAACAATGAGCAGTACTTC,CASSLYGNRVASWNNEQYF,-,TRBJ2-5,TRBV7-2,-
TGTGCCAGCAGTTACGGGACAGGGTCCCGTGAGACCCAGTACTTC,CASSYGTGSRETQYF,-,TRBJ2-5,TRBV6-5,TRBD1
TGTGCCAGCAGCTTCAACAGGGACAGGCTTAGCCTAGACAATGAGCAGTTCTTC,CASSFNRDRLSLDNEQFF,-,TRBJ2-1,TRBV7-9,TRBD1
TGCAGTGCTAGAGACGCAGCGAGTCTCCGTTTTAGCTCCTACGAGCAGTACTTC,CSARDAASLRFSSYEQYF,few,TRBJ2-7,TRBV20-1,-
TGTGCCAGCAGAGCCCCCGGGACAGGGGGGGGCACAGATACGCAGTATTTT,CASRAPGTGGGTDTQYF,-,TRBJ2-3,TRBV7-8,TRBD1
TGTGCCAGCAGTTTAAGCAGGTCGCCACAAGAGACCCAGTACTTC,CASSLSRSPQETQYF,few,TRBJ2-5,TRBV12-3/TRBV12-4,-
TGCAGTGCTAGCGGAAGTTTGAATGAGCAGTTCTTC,CSASGSLNEQFF,-,TRBJ2-1,TRBV20-1,-
TGCAGTGTGGCGGGGCTAGGCTACAATGAGCAGTTCTTC,CSVAGLGYNEQFF,-,TRBJ2-1,TRBV20-1,-
TGCAGTGCTCCGAGTTGGGCTAGCGGGAGGGTCACAGATACGCAGTATTTT,CSAPSWASGRVTDTQYF,-,TRBJ2-3,TRBV20-1,TRBD2
TGTGCCAGCAGCGTAGCTAACTATGGCTACACCTTC,CASSVANYGYTF,few,TRBJ1-2,TRBV7-9,-
TGCGCCAGCAGCTTGGTCCCCGCGACTAGCGGGACTTACAATGAGCAGTTCTTC,CASSLVPATSGTYNEQFF,-,TRBJ2-1,TRBV5-1,TRBD2
TGCGCCAGCAGCCAGACTGTGTCCTATGGCTACACCTTC,CASSQTVSYGYTF,-,TRBJ1-2,TRBV4-3,-
TGTGCCTGGAGTCACGGACAGGGCAACTATGGCTACACCTTC,CAWSHGQGNYGYTF,-,TRBJ1-2,TRBV30,TRBD1
TGTGCCACCAGCAGAGACCGGGGGTTGGGAAACGAGCAGTACTTC,CATSRDRGLGNEQYF,-,TRBJ2-7,TRBV15,-
TGTGCCAGCAGCCCTGGGATCGACACAGATACGCAGTATTTT,CASSPGIDTDTQYF,-,TRBJ2-3,TRBV3-1,-
TGCAGTGCACAGGGCAGGGACGGTGTCTACGAGCAGTACTTC,CSAQGRDGVYEQYF,few,TRBJ2-7,TRBV20-1,-
TGTGCCAGCAAGACAGGGAGGAGCTCCTACAATGAGCAGTTCTTC,CASKTGRSSYNEQFF,-,TRBJ2-1,TRBV7-2,-
TGTGCCAGCAGTTCCAACAATGAGCAGTTCTTC,CASSSNNEQFF,few,TRBJ2-1,TRBV7-9,-